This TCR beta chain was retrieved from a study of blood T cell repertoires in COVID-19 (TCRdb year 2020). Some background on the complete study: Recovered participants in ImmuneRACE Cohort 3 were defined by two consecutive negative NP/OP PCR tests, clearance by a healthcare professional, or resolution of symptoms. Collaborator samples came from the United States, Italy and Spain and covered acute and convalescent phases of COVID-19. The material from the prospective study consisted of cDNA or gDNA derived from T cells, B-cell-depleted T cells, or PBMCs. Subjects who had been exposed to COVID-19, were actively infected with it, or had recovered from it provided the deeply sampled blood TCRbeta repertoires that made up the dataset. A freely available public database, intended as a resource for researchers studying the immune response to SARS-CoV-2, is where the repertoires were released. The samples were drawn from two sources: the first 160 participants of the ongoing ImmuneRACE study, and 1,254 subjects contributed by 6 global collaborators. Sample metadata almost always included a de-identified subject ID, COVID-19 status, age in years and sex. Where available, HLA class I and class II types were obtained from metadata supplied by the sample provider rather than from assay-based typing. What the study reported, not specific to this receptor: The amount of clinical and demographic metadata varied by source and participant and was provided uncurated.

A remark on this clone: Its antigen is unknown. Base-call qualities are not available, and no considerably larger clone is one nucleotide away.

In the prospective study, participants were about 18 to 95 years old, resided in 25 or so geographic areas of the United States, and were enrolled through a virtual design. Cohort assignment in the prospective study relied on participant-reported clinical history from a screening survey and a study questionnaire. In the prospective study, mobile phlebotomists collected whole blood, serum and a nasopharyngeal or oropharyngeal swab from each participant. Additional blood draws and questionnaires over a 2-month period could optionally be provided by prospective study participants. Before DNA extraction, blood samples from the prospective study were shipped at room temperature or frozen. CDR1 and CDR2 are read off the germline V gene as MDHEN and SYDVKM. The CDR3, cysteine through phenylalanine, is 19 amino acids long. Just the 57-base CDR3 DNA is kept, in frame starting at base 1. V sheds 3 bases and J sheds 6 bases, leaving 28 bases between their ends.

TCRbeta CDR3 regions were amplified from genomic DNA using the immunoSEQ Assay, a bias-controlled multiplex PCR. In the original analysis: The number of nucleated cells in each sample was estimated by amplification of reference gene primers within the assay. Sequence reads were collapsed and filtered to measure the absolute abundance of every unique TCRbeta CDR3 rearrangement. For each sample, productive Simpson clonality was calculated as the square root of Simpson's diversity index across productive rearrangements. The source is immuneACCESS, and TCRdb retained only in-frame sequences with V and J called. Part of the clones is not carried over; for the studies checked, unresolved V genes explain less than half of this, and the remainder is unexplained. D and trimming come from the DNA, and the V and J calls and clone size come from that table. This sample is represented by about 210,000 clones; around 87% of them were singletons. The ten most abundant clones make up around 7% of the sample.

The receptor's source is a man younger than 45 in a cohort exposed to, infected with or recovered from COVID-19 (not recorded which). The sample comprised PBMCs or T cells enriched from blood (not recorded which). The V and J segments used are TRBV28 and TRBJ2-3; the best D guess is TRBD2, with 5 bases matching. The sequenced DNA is TGTGCCAGCAGTTTCGGGGAGAATTTCGACACGGAAGGTTTGGATACGCAGTATTTT. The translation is CASSFGENFDTEGLDTQYF.